Presented here are 23 T cell receptor beta chains from one specimen sequenced in a study of blood T cell repertoires in COVID-19. TCRdb's copy holds only in-frame clones and misses some; the assay was immunoSEQ multiplex PCR. Altogether about 380,000 clones are present, 89% being singletons, with the ten largest covering more than 1%. The sequencing input was peripheral blood. The receptors here all came from a man aged 35-49 years with acute or convalescent COVID-19.

The chain joins TRBV9 to TRBJ2-7; TRBD2 aligns across 7 bases. J lost 3 bases, V lost 0 bases, and 15 bases had no gene match. Germline-derived CDR1 and CDR2 are SGDLS and YYNGEE. This CDR3 region has 18 residues. In DNA, the CDR3 is TGTGCCAGCAGCGTAGTAGCGGGCTGGTCTAAGGGCGTCTACGAGCAGTACTTC. It specifies CASSVVAGWSKGVYEQYF.

This clone appeared a single time. The gene calls are TRBV7-8 and TRBJ2-2; D ambiguous. V was cut by 8 bases and J by 0 bases, with 13 bases left in between. This CDR3 has 15 residues. The germline V gene encodes CDR1 SGHVS and CDR2 FQNEAQ. The CDR3 spells CASRNVRSNTGELFF. CDR3 DNA sequence: TGTGCCAGCCGTAATGTCAGGTCGAACACCGGGGAGCTGTTTTTT.

V usage is TRBV29-1 and J usage is TRBJ1-2; tentatively, D is TRBD1 (5 bases). Per germline, CDR1 SQVTM and CDR2 ANQGSEA. Trimming left V 3 bases short and J 8 bases short, with 10 bases between. The CDR3 covers 11 residues. In nucleotides, the CDR3 is TGCAGCGTTGAGGCAGGGAACGGCTACACCTTC. As protein: CSVEAGNGYTF.

The rearrangement joins TRBV15 to TRBJ2-2, with D tentatively TRBD1 (5 bases). The CDR3 runs 15 residues. V was clipped by 0 bases and J by 0 bases, with 5 bases between them. Germline V gene data show CDR1 as LNHNV and CDR2 as YYDKDF (reference sequence). CDR3 in DNA: TGTGCCACCAGCAGAGACAGGGCGAACACCGGGGAGCTGTTTTTT. Encoded protein: CATSRDRANTGELFF.

V is TRBV19 and J is TRBJ1-5, with D uncertain. V shed 5 bases and J shed 5 bases, with 13 bases lying between them. Germline CDR1 LNHDA, CDR2 SQIVND (reference sequence). The CDR3 runs to 14 residues. In DNA, the CDR3 is TGTGCCAGTAGTCCCCCCGACTCTTATCAGCCCCAGCATTTT. Translated, it gives CASSPPDSYQPQHF.

The chain combines TRBV23-1 with TRBJ2-5, with D maybe TRBD1 (5 bases). TRBV23-1 carries the ORF label, with uncertain function. CDR3 size: 15 residues. V dropped 3 bases and J dropped 0 bases, with 11 bases sitting between them. The CDR3 DNA reads TGCGCCAGCAGTCAGTCGCAGGGCCACCAAGAGACCCAGTACTTC. Protein sequence: CASSQSQGHQETQYF.

The chain employs TRBV3-1 (or the pseudogene TRBV3-2) and TRBJ2-3; 13 bases align to TRBD2. This CDR3 has 18 amino acids. CDR1 LGHDT and CDR2 YNNKEL come from the germline V gene (reference sequence). The J segment lost 0 bases and the V segment lost 5 bases, leaving 8 bases of the junction unmatched. This chain's CDR3 is CASSRELAGGTSTDTQYF. The CDR3 DNA sequence: TGTGCCAGCAGCAGAGAACTAGCGGGGGGGACTAGCACAGATACGCAGTATTTT.

The chain links TRBV10-3 to TRBJ1-1, with 7 bases matching TRBD1. The CDR3 runs to 15 residues. V was pared by 0 bases and J by 1 base, with 2 bases of the junction left unmatched. Germline CDR1 reads ENHRY; CDR2 reads SYGVKD. The DNA for the CDR3 is TGTGCCATCAGTGAGTCACAGGGGAGGAACACTGAAGCTTTCTTT. As protein: CAISESQGRNTEAFF.

J is TRBJ2-1 and V is TRBV19; 9 bases agree with TRBD2. The germline CDR1 and CDR2 sequences are LNHDA and SQIVND (reference sequence). The CDR3 has 14 amino acids. J lost 8 bases, V lost 4 bases, and 6 bases had no gene match. The CDR3 loop reads CASSSGRVADEQFF. The CDR3 DNA sequence: TGTGCCAGTAGTAGCGGGAGGGTGGCCGATGAGCAGTTCTTC.

The V call is TRBV18, the J call TRBJ2-7; possibly TRBD2 for D (5 bases). The germline gives CDR1 KGHSH, CDR2 LQKENI. V was pared by 2 bases and J by 2 bases, with 7 bases between. CDR3 length equals 13 residues. CDR3 sequence reads: CASSPEGPYEQYF. CDR3 DNA sequence: TGTGCCAGCTCACCAGAGGGCCCCTACGAGCAGTACTTC.

The chain uses TRBV13 and TRBJ1-2, with 8 bases fitting TRBD1. Germline trimming cut 5 bases from V and 5 bases from J; bases unmatched to any gene: 13. This CDR3 has 16 residues. Looked up from germline, CDR1 is PRHDT and CDR2 is FYEKMQ (reference sequence). CDR3 DNA: TGTGCCAGCAGCCCCAACGAGTACAGGGGGAGATATGGCTACACCTTC. Translating gives CASSPNEYRGRYGYTF.

The genes are TRBV3-1 (or the pseudogene TRBV3-2) and TRBJ1-6; D is possibly TRBD1 (5 bases). CDR3 length: 14 residues. Germline V gene lookup returns CDR1 LGHDT and CDR2 YNNKEL (reference sequence). Trimming stripped 4 bases from V and 7 bases from J, with 11 bases between. The CDR3 is CASSLGAGNSPLHF. The CDR3 DNA follows: TGTGCCAGCAGCCTAGGGGCGGGAAATTCACCCCTCCACTTT.

CDR3 protein: CASSLTWGGLWNYGYTF. The CDR3 nucleotides are TGTGCCAGCAGCTTAACCTGGGGGGGGCTTTGGAACTATGGCTACACCTTC. The chain is built from TRBV7-2 and TRBJ1-2; weak D call: TRBD1 (6 bases). Trimming removed 2 bases from V and 2 bases from J, with 18 bases in between. CDR1 is SGHTA and CDR2 is FQGNSA in the germline V gene. The CDR3 totals 17 residues.

The chain links TRBV4-1 to TRBJ2-7; D is possibly TRBD1 (6 bases). The CDR3 is 13 amino acids. The germline gives CDR1 MGHRA, CDR2 YSYEKL. Trimming shortened V by 5 bases and J by 4 bases, and 12 bases separated the two germline ends. The CDR3 loop is CASSVRGGYEQYF. The CDR3 nucleotides are TGCGCCAGCAGCGTCAGGGGCGGGTACGAGCAGTACTTC.

This clone was observed once. This chain joins TRBV18 and TRBJ2-5; D perhaps matches TRBD2 (5 bases). Trimming shortened V by 4 bases and J by 5 bases, and 11 bases separated the two germline ends. The CDR3 consists of 13 residues. CDR1 and CDR2 (germline): KGHSH, LQKENI. CDR3 nucleotides: TGTGCCAGCTCACTAGGTGCGGGCGAGACCCAGTACTTC. Protein sequence: CASSLGAGETQYF.

This clone was recorded a few times. This chain uses TRBV28 with TRBJ2-1; 8 bases align to TRBD1. The germline gives CDR1 MDHEN, CDR2 SYDVKM. CDR3 length: 15 residues. V was pared by 3 bases and J by 8 bases, with 9 bases of the junction left unmatched. CDR3 sequence (DNA): TGTGCCAGCAGTTTTTTTGGGACAGGTGGCGATGAGCAGTTCTTC. Protein product: CASSFFGTGGDEQFF.

This clone showed up just once. The chain employs TRBV7-2 and TRBJ2-5; D call uncertain. The germline CDR1 and CDR2 sequences are SGHTA and FQGNSA. The CDR3 runs to 17 residues. The V and J ends lost 0 bases and 1 base respectively, with 15 bases between them. CDR3 loop: CASSLAGSQKFQETQYF. Written as DNA, the CDR3 is TGTGCCAGCAGCTTAGCGGGCAGCCAAAAATTCCAAGAGACCCAGTACTTC.

The chain employs TRBV7-8 and TRBJ1-2; D perhaps matches TRBD1 (6 bases). V lost 5 bases to trimming and J lost 4 bases, with 17 bases between them. The CDR3 sequence is 15 residues long. Germline CDR1 reads SGHVS; CDR2 reads FQNEAQ. In DNA form, the CDR3 reads TGTGCCAGCAGCCCAACCGGGGGGGACATCTATGGCTACACCTTC. Its translation is CASSPTGGDIYGYTF.

The rearrangement uses TRBV5-1 and TRBJ1-5; 8 nucleotides match TRBD1. There are 14 residues in the CDR3. Unmatched junction bases numbered 7, after V lost 4 bases and J lost 7 bases. CDR1 is SGHRS and CDR2 is YFSETQ in the germline V gene. CDR3 residues: CASSIGTGGQPQHF. The CDR3, as DNA: TGCGCCAGCAGCATCGGGACAGGCGGGCAGCCCCAGCATTTT.

Comment on this clone: The same CDR3 can be traced to other DNA sequences in this sample. J is TRBJ2-1 and V is TRBV27; perhaps TRBD1 as D (5 bases). Looked up from germline, CDR1 is MNHEY and CDR2 is SMNVEV (reference sequence). This CDR3 spans 12 amino acids. Trimming took off 6 bases at V and 4 bases at J, with 7 bases between the two ends. The CDR3 spells CASSPGYNEQFF. The CDR3 DNA reads as TGTGCCAGCAGCCCAGGGTACAATGAGCAGTTCTTC.

Only a few counts were recorded for this clone. The J gene is TRBJ1-5, the V gene TRBV6-5; no clear D gene. CDR1 is MNHEY and CDR2 is SVGAGI in the germline V gene. V lost 8 bases to trimming and J lost 2 bases, with 13 bases between them. This CDR3 comprises 14 residues. The CDR3 here is CASRNFVGNQPQHF. In DNA, the CDR3 is TGTGCCAGCCGAAATTTCGTAGGCAATCAGCCCCAGCATTTT.

Written as DNA, the CDR3 is TGTGCCAGCAGTTCCCCGGACAGGGGGCTCCATGCCTCTAACTATGGCTACACCTTC. Translated: CASSSPDRGLHASNYGYTF. This rearrangement joins TRBV28 to TRBJ1-2, with 11 positions matching TRBD1. The trim removed 4 bases at V and 0 bases at J, leaving 13 bases unmatched. Per the germline V gene, CDR1 is MDHEN and CDR2 is SYDVKM. CDR3 length: 19 residues.

The CDR3 DNA reads as TGTGCCAGCAGTGAGGTAGCGGATTTAAAGCAGTTCTTC. It specifies CASSEVADLKQFF. The rearrangement uses TRBV6-1 and TRBJ2-1, with D possibly being TRBD2 (6 bases). From germline, CDR1 is MNHNS and CDR2 SASEGT. This CDR3 comprises 13 residues. The V end lost 3 bases, the J end lost 11 bases, and 14 bases lay between the germline ends.